Presented here are 19 T cell receptor beta chains from one specimen sequenced in a study of blood T cell repertoires in COVID-19. The assay was immunoSEQ multiplex PCR, and TCRdb's table has in-frame clones only and misses some. The profile covers 250,000 or so clones, with around nine tenths appearing a single time and approximately 9% taken by the ten largest. The sequenced sample was peripheral blood. These receptors were collected from a man aged 40-55 years with active or convalescent COVID-19.

The rearrangement joins TRBV12-3 or TRBV12-4 to TRBJ2-7; D gene unclear. Trimming pared 3 bases from V and 3 bases from J, leaving 9 bases between. There are 13 residues in the CDR3. CDR3: CASSLGVGYEQYF. CDR3 bases: TGTGCCAGCAGTTTGGGCGTTGGCTACGAGCAGTACTTC.

This chain links TRBV11-1 with TRBJ1-2; D ambiguous. This CDR3 is built from 14 residues. Germline V gene lookup returns CDR1 SGHAT and CDR2 FQDESV (reference sequence). The V end lost 5 bases, the J end lost 4 bases, and 14 bases lay between the germline ends. The DNA for the CDR3 is TGTGCCAGCAGCCCCAGGCGGGATTTCTATGGCTACACCTTC. Encoded protein: CASSPRRDFYGYTF.

The chain carries TRBV12-5 and TRBJ2-5; 12 positions agree with TRBD1. The CDR3 totals 15 residues. Germline CDR1 LGHNT, CDR2 FRNRAP. Losses at the gene ends were 1 base for V and 4 bases for J; bases not matched to a gene: 1. This chain's CDR3 is CASGLAGQGAETQYF. In DNA form, the CDR3 reads TGTGCTAGTGGTTTGGCGGGACAGGGGGCAGAGACCCAGTACTTC.

The CDR3 bases are TGTGCCAGCAGCCTCTGGCGGGGGGGCGGGGAGACCCAGTACTTC. Its protein product is CASSLWRGGGETQYF. The rearrangement joins TRBV5-4 to TRBJ2-5; 9 bases fit TRBD2. V trimming: 4 bases; J trimming: 5 bases; junction bases outside the gene matches: 9. This CDR3 region has 15 residues. Germline V CDR1 and CDR2: SGHNT, YYREEE (reference sequence). Variable domain in full (rest from reference TRBV5-4 and TRBJ2-5): ETGVTQSPTHLIKTRGQQVTLRCSSQSGHNTVSWYQQALGQGPQFIFQYYREEENGRGNFPPRFSGLQFPNYSSELNVNALELDDSALYLCASSLWRGGGETQYFGPGTRLLVL.

The chain employs TRBV5-1 and TRBJ2-3; 8 bases map to TRBD2. Germline CDR1 reads SGHRS; CDR2 reads YFSETQ. The CDR3 is 16 residues long. J gave up 6 bases and V 0 bases, and 9 bases lay outside the gene matches. The CDR3 loop is CASSLGLAFARDTQYF. The CDR3 DNA is TGCGCCAGCAGCTTGGGACTAGCGTTCGCAAGGGATACGCAGTATTTT.

V gene TRBV5-1 combines with J gene TRBJ1-5, with TRBD1 as a possible D gene (6 bases). The CDR3 consists of 15 residues. The germline CDR1 and CDR2 sequences are SGHRS and YFSETQ. With 0 bases removed from V and 0 bases from J, the gap between germline ends came to 7 bases. The DNA for the CDR3 is TGCGCCAGCAGCTTGGGACAGGTTAGCAATCAGCCCCAGCATTTT. Amino acids: CASSLGQVSNQPQHF.

The V call is TRBV5-4, the J call TRBJ1-4; D perhaps matches TRBD1 (5 bases). Trimming pared 4 bases from V and 3 bases from J, leaving 13 bases between. In germline, CDR1 is SGHNT, CDR2 YYREEE (reference sequence). The CDR3 is 15 amino acids. The CDR3 here is CASSPGSRANEKLFF. The DNA of the CDR3 is TGTGCCAGCAGCCCCGGGAGCAGGGCTAATGAAAAACTGTTTTTT.

V is TRBV29-1 and J is TRBJ2-7; D not certain. CDR1 and CDR2 from the germline V gene are SQVTM and ANQGSEA. The CDR3 spans 14 residues. Trimming left V 7 bases short and J 4 bases short, with 20 bases between. The CDR3 sequence is CSAVAVRGRYEQYF. In DNA form, the CDR3 reads TGCAGCGCGGTGGCAGTTAGAGGCCGGTACGAGCAGTACTTC.

This clone was detected only once. The chain employs TRBV9 and TRBJ1-5; unclear D gene. This CDR3 is built from 15 residues. With 3 bases removed from V and 9 bases from J, the gap between germline ends came to 19 bases. CDR1 SGDLS and CDR2 YYNGEE come from the germline V gene. For the CDR3, the DNA is TGTGCCAGCAGCGGTCATAACAACGGGGATGGGCCCCAGCATTTT. Translating it yields CASSGHNNGDGPQHF. Using reference TRBV9 and TRBJ1-5 for the parts outside the CDR3, the full variable domain is DSGVTQTPKHLITATGQRVTLRCSPRSGDLSVYWYQQSLDQGLQFLIQYYNGEERAKGNILERFSAQQFPDLHSELNLSSLELGDSALYFCASSGHNNGDGPQHFGDGTRLSIL.

This clone was counted a few times. The genes are TRBV12-3 or TRBV12-4 and TRBJ1-5, with D possibly being TRBD1 (5 bases). V lost 6 bases to trimming and J lost 9 bases, with 12 bases between them. This CDR3 spans 12 amino acids. CDR3 DNA sequence: TGTGCCAGCAGCCTTACAGGTGTGCCCCAGCATTTT. The encoded protein is CASSLTGVPQHF.

The rearrangement joins TRBV7-6 to TRBJ2-2, with TRBD2 matching 7 bases. V lost 4 bases, J lost 6 bases, and 2 bases stayed unmatched. This CDR3 contains 13 residues. Per germline, CDR1 SGHVS and CDR2 FNYEAQ. The CDR3 region is CASSSSGSGELFF. The CDR3 DNA follows: TGTGCCAGCAGCTCTAGCGGCTCCGGGGAGCTGTTTTTT.

In this sample, this clone turned up a few times. The V gene is TRBV7-2, the J gene TRBJ1-6, with 7 bases identical to TRBD1. CDR1 and CDR2 from the germline V gene are SGHTA and FQGNSA. The CDR3 sequence is 15 residues long. The junction had 5 bases not matched to a gene; V was cut back by 2 bases and J by 7 bases. The CDR3 DNA sequence: TGTGCCAGCAGCTTAACATGGGACAGAAATTCACCCCTCCACTTT. It codes for CASSLTWDRNSPLHF.

This clone was detected once. The chain employs TRBV7-2 and TRBJ2-1, with TRBD2 matching over 7 bases. V dropped 1 base and J dropped 9; count of bases not matched to a gene: 6. The CDR3 has 14 residues. CDR1 and CDR2 from the germline V gene are SGHTA and FQGNSA. CDR3 bases: TGTGCCAGCAGCTTAGTTCGGTTAGCGGGTGAGCAGTTCTTC. Translating gives CASSLVRLAGEQFF. The complete variable domain, with remaining parts taken from reference TRBV7-2 and TRBJ2-1, reads GAGVSQSPSNKVTEKGKDVELRCDPISGHTALYWYRQSLGQGLEFLIYFQGNSAPDKSGLPSDRFSAERTGGSVSTLTIQRTQQEDSAVYLCASSLVRLAGEQFFGPGTRLTVL.

The genes are TRBV19 and TRBJ1-1, with D possibly matching TRBD1 (5 bases). From germline, CDR1 is LNHDA and CDR2 SQIVND (reference sequence). The CDR3 extends over 14 amino acids. V was shortened by 3 bases and J by 2 bases, with 10 bases between the two germline ends. CDR3 sequence: CASSMGGANTEAFF. CDR3 nucleotide sequence: TGTGCCAGTAGTATGGGCGGGGCAAACACTGAAGCTTTCTTT.

The chain employs TRBV5-6 and TRBJ2-7; a possible D gene is TRBD1 (6 bases). V was trimmed by 0 bases and J by 3 bases, leaving 10 bases between them. Germline CDR1 and CDR2: SGHDT and YYEEEE. The CDR3 runs 14 residues. The CDR3 DNA reads TGTGCCAGCAGCTTGGGGACAGCGATCTACGAGCAGTACTTC. This gives the protein CASSLGTAIYEQYF.

The chain couples TRBV5-1 to TRBJ1-3, with D perhaps TRBD1 (5 bases). This CDR3 spans 15 amino acids. Germline V gene lookup returns CDR1 SGHRS and CDR2 YFSETQ. V gave up 6 bases and J gave up 6 bases, with 19 bases separating them. The CDR3 DNA reads as TGCGCCAGCACCCCGGGACTATTAGGGATAAACACCATATATTTT. Its protein product is CASTPGLLGINTIYF.

The rearrangement links TRBV2 to TRBJ1-5; D may be TRBD1 (6 bases). The V end was cut by 1 base, the J end by 6 bases, with 13 bases between. The CDR3 spans 15 residues. Germline V gene lookup returns CDR1 SNHLY and CDR2 FYNNEI. The CDR3 region is CASSEGRRGGQPQHF. CDR3 bases: TGTGCCAGCAGTGAAGGTCGTAGGGGGGGTCAGCCCCAGCATTTT. Full variable domain (remainder filled in from reference TRBV2 and TRBJ1-5): EPEVTQTPSHQVTQMGQEVILRCVPISNHLYFYWYRQILGQKVEFLVSFYNNEISEKSEIFDDQFSVERPDGSNFTLKIRSTKLEDSAMYFCASSEGRRGGQPQHFGDGTRLSIL.

The chain joins TRBV29-1 to TRBJ2-7; D is perhaps TRBD2 (6 bases). CDR3 length: 11 amino acids. V gave up 2 bases and J gave up 4 bases, with 6 bases separating them. Germline CDR1 and CDR2: SQVTM and ANQGSEA. This CDR3 reads CSVERGYEQYF. CDR3 DNA sequence: TGCAGCGTTGAACGGGGGTACGAGCAGTACTTC.

The V gene is TRBV6-4, the J gene TRBJ1-1; perhaps TRBD1 as D (5 bases). This CDR3 has 13 amino acids. Trimming shortened V by 5 bases and J by 4 bases, and 11 bases separated the two germline ends. The germline CDR1 and CDR2 sequences are MRHNA and SNTAGT. This chain's CDR3 is CASSITRATEAFF. CDR3 bases: TGTGCCAGCAGTATAACCAGGGCCACTGAAGCTTTCTTT.